One and the same sample provided the 9 T cell receptor beta chains below, sequenced in a study of shared clonotypes between healthy human individuals. Using immunoSEQ multiplex PCR, the repertoire was profiled, and TCRdb retains in-frame clones only, with some absent. The repertoire has roughly 1.5 million clones, 95% to 99% of them found once; the top ten carry approximately 0.45%. Sequenced input: naive CD4+ T cells sorted from blood. Subset: CD45RA+ positively selected. The receptors shown here come from a young man in good health.

The table lists this clone with a count of one. The V call is TRBV10-2, the J call TRBJ2-3, with TRBD2 matching 11 bases. This CDR3 is built from 16 residues. Germline loops: CDR1 WSHSY, CDR2 SAAADI. The junction had 8 bases not matched to a gene; V was cut back by 4 bases and J by 5 bases. For the CDR3, the DNA is TGCGCCAGCAGTGGAAGTGTTCTAGCGGGAGGAGATACGCAGTATTTT. Residues: CASSGSVLAGGDTQYF.

This CDR3 reads CASSFAGPTEAFF. The CDR3 DNA reads TGTGCCAGCAGCTTCGCAGGGCCCACTGAAGCTTTCTTT. This chain joins TRBV5-6 and TRBJ1-1; possibly TRBD1 for D (5 bases). Germline V gene data show CDR1 as SGHDT and CDR2 as YYEEEE. Trimming cost V 2 bases and J 4 bases, with 9 bases left between them. The CDR3 contains 13 residues.

In its sample, this clone was seen once. The rearrangement joins TRBV11-2 to TRBJ2-4; D is ambiguous. The ends were cut back, 5 bases at V and 0 bases at J, with 14 bases in the middle. CDR1 and CDR2 from the germline V gene are SGHAT and FQNNGV. The CDR3 extends over 16 amino acids. The CDR3 loop is CASSPRSVVAKNIQYF. The CDR3 DNA sequence: TGTGCCAGCAGCCCCCGGAGTGTAGTAGCCAAAAACATTCAGTACTTC. Filled out from reference TRBV11-2 and TRBJ2-4, the complete variable domain reads EAGVAQSPRYKIIEKRQSVAFWCNPISGHATLYWYQQILGQGPKLLIQFQNNGVVDDSQLPKDRFSAERLKGVDSTLKIQPAKLEDSAVYLCASSPRSVVAKNIQYFGAGTRLSVL.

The genes are TRBV28 and TRBJ1-3; 7 nucleotides align to TRBD1. Germline values: CDR1 MDHEN, CDR2 SYDVKM. The CDR3 contains 15 residues. The V and J ends lost 6 bases and 4 bases, in that order; junction bases with no gene match: 9. The CDR3 reads CASSPPDRYGNTIYF. CDR3 sequence (DNA): TGTGCCAGCAGCCCACCGGACAGGTACGGAAACACCATATATTTT. Full variable domain (missing parts from reference TRBV28 and TRBJ1-3): DVKVTQSSRYLVKRTGEKVFLECVQDMDHENMFWYRQDPGLGLRLIYFSYDVKMKEKGDIPEGYSVSREKKERFSLILESASTNQTSMYLCASSPPDRYGNTIYFGEGSWLTVV.

The V gene is TRBV30, the J gene TRBJ2-7; 10 bases align to TRBD1. The CDR3 is 16 residues long. CDR1 GTSNPN and CDR2 SVGIG come from the germline V gene (reference sequence). V dropped 6 bases and J dropped 3; count of bases not matched to a gene: 14. The CDR3 spells CACLVSSGTGVYEQYF. CDR3 in DNA: TGTGCCTGCTTGGTGAGTTCTGGGACAGGGGTCTACGAGCAGTACTTC. The whole variable domain, filled in from reference TRBV30 and TRBJ2-7, reads SQTIHQWPATLVQPVGSPLSLECTVEGTSNPNLYWYRQAAGRGLQLLFYSVGIGQISSEVPQNLSASRPQDRQFILSSKKLLLSDSGFYLCACLVSSGTGVYEQYFGPGTRLTVT.

The chain employs TRBV29-1 and TRBJ1-3; no definite D call. With 3 bases removed from V and 0 bases from J, the gap between germline ends came to 15 bases. In germline, CDR1 is SQVTM, CDR2 ANQGSEA. The CDR3 totals 16 residues. CDR3 sequence reads: CSVELPIIGSGNTIYF. The CDR3 nucleotides are TGCAGCGTTGAGTTGCCGATAATTGGCTCTGGAAACACCATATATTTT.

The chain is built from TRBV2 and TRBJ2-7; the match to TRBD2 covers 8 bases. CDR1 is SNHLY and CDR2 is FYNNEI in the germline V gene. CDR3 size: 15 residues. J gave up 1 base and V 4 bases, and 6 bases lay outside the gene matches. Written as DNA, the CDR3 is TGTGCCAGCAGTGGGGCACTAGCGGCGTCCTACGAGCAGTACTTC. Amino acid sequence: CASSGALAASYEQYF.

The rearrangement uses TRBV28 and TRBJ2-7; D gene ambiguous. The germline V and J ends were trimmed by 6 bases and 3 bases, with 12 bases remaining between them. CDR3 length equals 13 residues. Germline V lookup: CDR1 MDHEN, CDR2 SYDVKM. CDR3: CASSRLGNYEQYF. The CDR3 DNA reads as TGTGCCAGCAGCCGATTGGGGAACTACGAGCAGTACTTC.

The chain links TRBV18 to TRBJ2-7; 7 bases are shared with TRBD2. The CDR3 contains 12 residues. Germline assignment: CDR1 KGHSH and CDR2 LQKENI. With 3 bases clipped from V and 9 bases from J, the junction kept 5 bases outside the gene matches. Here the CDR3 reads CASSPSPGGQYF. For the CDR3, the DNA is TGTGCCAGCTCACCGAGCCCGGGAGGGCAGTACTTC.